These 9 T cell receptor beta chains share one sample of origin, sequenced in a study of T cell responses to AZD1222 COVID-19 vaccine. Sequencing used immunoSEQ multiplex PCR; TCRdb keeps in-frame clones, though not all of them. The sample has under 95,000 clones; around 86% are singletons. Sequenced material: peripheral blood, taken on day 0 of AZD1222 vaccination. The receptors here all came from an adult in good health.

This clone was counted a single time. The chain couples TRBV5-8 to TRBJ2-1; D call uncertain. The germline V gene has CDR1 SGHTS and CDR2 YDEGEE. V was trimmed by 0 bases and J by 0 bases, leaving 7 bases between them. CDR3 length equals 15 residues. The CDR3 DNA reads as TGTGCCAGCAGCTTGGTCCAGACCTCCTACAATGAGCAGTTCTTC. It codes for CASSLVQTSYNEQFF.

This clone was observed a handful of times. The V call is TRBV10-3, the J call TRBJ1-1; tentative D call: TRBD1 (5 bases). V was pared by 2 bases and J by 0 bases, with 19 bases between. CDR3 size: 18 residues. Germline values: CDR1 ENHRY, CDR2 SYGVKD. CDR3 bases: TGTGCCATCAGTGAGAATAGAGACTCAGGGTTTGTGAACACTGAAGCTTTCTTT. Its protein product is CAISENRDSGFVNTEAFF.

V usage is TRBV6-6 and J usage is TRBJ2-7; the match to TRBD2 covers 12 bases. The junction had 8 bases not matched to a gene; V was cut back by 6 bases and J by 2 bases. Germline CDR1 reads MNHNY; CDR2 reads SVGAGI (reference sequence). CDR3 length: 16 residues. CDR3 coding DNA: TGTGCCAGCAGGGGTGGACTAGCGGGGCGAACCTACGAGCAGTACTTC. It translates to CASRGGLAGRTYEQYF.

This chain joins TRBV7-3 and TRBJ2-3; 7 positions agree with TRBD1. This CDR3 spans 16 amino acids. Germline-derived CDR1 and CDR2 are SGHTA and FQGTGA. V lost 5 bases to trimming and J lost 6 bases; unmatched junction nucleotides: 14. The CDR3 region has the DNA TGTGCCAGCAGCCACAGTGGGACAGTCTATAGGGATACGCAGTATTTT. Its protein is CASSHSGTVYRDTQYF.

The rearrangement links TRBV11-2 to TRBJ1-2; D is undetermined. The CDR3 is made up of 11 amino acids. Trimming took off 4 bases at V and 8 bases at J, with 8 bases between the two ends. Germline V gene lookup returns CDR1 SGHAT and CDR2 FQNNGV. Here the CDR3 reads CASSSPQGYTF. The CDR3 nucleotides are TGTGCCAGCAGCTCACCCCAGGGCTACACCTTC.

The gene calls are TRBV12-5 and TRBJ2-2; D remains unclear. Germline CDR1 and CDR2: LGHNT and FRNRAP. This CDR3 spans 16 amino acids. V was shortened by 5 bases and J by 0 bases, with 13 bases between the two germline ends. The CDR3 loop reads CASGEGVVANTGELFF. CDR3 nucleotides: TGTGCTAGTGGTGAAGGTGTGGTGGCGAACACCGGGGAGCTGTTTTTT.

The chain uses TRBV7-3 and TRBJ1-1; D is ambiguous. Germline lookup yields CDR1 SGHTA and CDR2 FQGTGA. This CDR3 contains 14 residues. The V and J ends lost 5 bases and 1 base respectively, with 11 bases between them. CDR3 DNA sequence: TGTGCCAGCAGCCTACTGGGATGGAACACTGAAGCTTTCTTT. The encoded protein is CASSLLGWNTEAFF.

The chain carries TRBV7-9 and TRBJ2-3; 11 nucleotides agree with TRBD1. The J segment lost 2 bases and the V segment lost 1 base, leaving 8 bases of the junction unmatched. The germline gives CDR1 SEHNR, CDR2 FQNEAQ (reference sequence). The CDR3 contains 18 residues. This CDR3 reads CASSLVDGTGGTTDTQYF. CDR3 coding DNA: TGTGCCAGCAGCTTAGTAGACGGGACAGGGGGAACCACAGATACGCAGTATTTT.

The chain employs TRBV5-1 and TRBJ1-1, with TRBD1 as a possible D gene (5 bases). With 2 bases removed from V and 5 bases from J, the gap between germline ends came to 13 bases. Germline V gene lookup returns CDR1 SGHRS and CDR2 YFSETQ. This CDR3 is 14 amino acids long. In nucleotides, the CDR3 is TGCGCCAGCAGCTTCTCCCAGGGCTGGACTGAAGCTTTCTTT. Its translation is CASSFSQGWTEAFF.